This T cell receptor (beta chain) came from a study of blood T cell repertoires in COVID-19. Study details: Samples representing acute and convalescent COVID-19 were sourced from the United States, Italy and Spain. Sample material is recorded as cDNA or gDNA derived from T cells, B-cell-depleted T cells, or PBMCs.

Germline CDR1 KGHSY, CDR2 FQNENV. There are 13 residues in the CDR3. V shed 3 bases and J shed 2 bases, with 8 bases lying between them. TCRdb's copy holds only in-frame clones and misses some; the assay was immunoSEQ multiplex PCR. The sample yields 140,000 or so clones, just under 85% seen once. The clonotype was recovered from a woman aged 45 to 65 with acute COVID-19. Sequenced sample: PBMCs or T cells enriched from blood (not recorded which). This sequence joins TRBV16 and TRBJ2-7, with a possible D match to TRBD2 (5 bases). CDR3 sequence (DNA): TGTGCCAGCAGCCATCCGGGAACCTACGAGCAGTACTTC. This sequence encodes CASSHPGTYEQYF.